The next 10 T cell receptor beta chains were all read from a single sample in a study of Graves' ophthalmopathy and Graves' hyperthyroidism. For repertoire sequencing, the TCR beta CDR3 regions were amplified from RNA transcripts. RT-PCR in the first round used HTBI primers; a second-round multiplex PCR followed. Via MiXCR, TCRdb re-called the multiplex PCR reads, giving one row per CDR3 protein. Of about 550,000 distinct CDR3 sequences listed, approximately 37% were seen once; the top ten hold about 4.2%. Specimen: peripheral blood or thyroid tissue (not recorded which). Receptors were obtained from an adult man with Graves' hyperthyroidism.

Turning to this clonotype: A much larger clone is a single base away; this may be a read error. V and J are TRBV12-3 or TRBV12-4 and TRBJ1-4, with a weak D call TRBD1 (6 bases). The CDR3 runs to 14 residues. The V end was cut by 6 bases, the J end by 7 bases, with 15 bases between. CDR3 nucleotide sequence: TGTGCCAGCAGCGCGGGACACCCGATTGAAAAACTGTTTTTT. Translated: CASSAGHPIEKLFF.

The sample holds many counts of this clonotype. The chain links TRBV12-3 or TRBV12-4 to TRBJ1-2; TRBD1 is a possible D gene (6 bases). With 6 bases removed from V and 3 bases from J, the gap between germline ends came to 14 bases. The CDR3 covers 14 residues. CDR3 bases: TGTGCCAGCAGCCCCGTAGGGGGGGACTATGGCTACACCTTC. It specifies CASSPVGGDYGYTF.

CDR3 DNA sequence: TGTGCCAGCAGCGGACGGAAAGGAGGGATCACAGATACGCAGTATTTT. The encoded protein is CASSGRKGGITDTQYF. The rearrangement uses TRBV13 and TRBJ2-3; tentatively, D is TRBD2 (6 bases). The CDR3 length is 16 residues. The ends were cut back, 5 bases at V and 2 bases at J, with 17 bases in the middle. CDR1 and CDR2 from the germline V gene are PRHDT and FYEKMQ (reference sequence).

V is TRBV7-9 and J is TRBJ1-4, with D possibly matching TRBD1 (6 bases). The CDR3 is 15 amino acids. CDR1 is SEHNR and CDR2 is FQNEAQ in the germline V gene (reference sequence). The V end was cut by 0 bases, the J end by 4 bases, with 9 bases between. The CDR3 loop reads CASSLARQVNEKLFF. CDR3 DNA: TGTGCCAGCAGCTTAGCGCGACAGGTTAATGAAAAACTGTTTTTT.

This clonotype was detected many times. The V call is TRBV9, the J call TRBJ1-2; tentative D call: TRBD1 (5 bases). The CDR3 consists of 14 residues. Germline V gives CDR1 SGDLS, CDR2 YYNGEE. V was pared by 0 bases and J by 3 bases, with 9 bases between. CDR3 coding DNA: TGTGCCAGCAGCGTAGCTCAGGGCGACTATGGCTACACCTTC. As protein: CASSVAQGDYGYTF.

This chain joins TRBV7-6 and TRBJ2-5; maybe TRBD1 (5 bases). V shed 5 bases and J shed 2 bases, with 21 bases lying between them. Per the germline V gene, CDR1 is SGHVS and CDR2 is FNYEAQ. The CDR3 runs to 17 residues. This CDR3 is CASSPLQGEYEQETQYF. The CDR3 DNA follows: TGTGCCAGCAGCCCCCTCCAAGGGGAATACGAGCAAGAGACCCAGTACTTC.

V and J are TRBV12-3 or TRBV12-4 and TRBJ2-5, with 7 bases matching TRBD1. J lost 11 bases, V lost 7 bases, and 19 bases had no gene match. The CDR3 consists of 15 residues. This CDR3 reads CASTLRDSNTDTQYF. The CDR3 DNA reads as TGTGCCAGCACCCTTAGGGACAGCAACACAGATACGCAGTACTTC.

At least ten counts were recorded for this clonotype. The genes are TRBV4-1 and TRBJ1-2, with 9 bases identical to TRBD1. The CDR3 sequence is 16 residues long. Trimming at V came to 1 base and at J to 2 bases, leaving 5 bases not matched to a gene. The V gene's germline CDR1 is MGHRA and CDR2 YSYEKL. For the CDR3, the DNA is TGCGCCAGCAGCCAAGTGATCGGACAGGGGAACTATGGCTACACCTTC. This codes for CASSQVIGQGNYGYTF.

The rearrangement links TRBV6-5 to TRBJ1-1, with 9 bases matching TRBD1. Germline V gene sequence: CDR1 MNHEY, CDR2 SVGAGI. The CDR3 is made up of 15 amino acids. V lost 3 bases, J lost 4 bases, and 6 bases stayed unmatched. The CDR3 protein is CASSYSGQGGTEAFF. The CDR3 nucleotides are TGTGCCAGCAGTTATTCGGGACAGGGTGGCACTGAAGCTTTCTTT.

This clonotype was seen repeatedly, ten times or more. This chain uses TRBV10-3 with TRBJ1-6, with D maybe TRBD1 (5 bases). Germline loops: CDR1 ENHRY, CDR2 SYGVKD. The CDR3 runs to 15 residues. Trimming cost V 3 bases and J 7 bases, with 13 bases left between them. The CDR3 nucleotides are TGTGCCATCAGTGACGGGGGAAGACAAAATTCACCCCTCCACTTT. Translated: CAISDGGRQNSPLHF.